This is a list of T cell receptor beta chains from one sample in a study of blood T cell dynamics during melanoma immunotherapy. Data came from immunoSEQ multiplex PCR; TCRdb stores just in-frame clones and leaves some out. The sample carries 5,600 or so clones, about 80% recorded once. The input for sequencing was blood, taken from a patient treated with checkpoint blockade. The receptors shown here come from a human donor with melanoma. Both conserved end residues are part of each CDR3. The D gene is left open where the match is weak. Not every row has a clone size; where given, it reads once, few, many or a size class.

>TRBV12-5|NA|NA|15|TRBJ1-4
CASGAGISTNEKLFF
TGTGCTAGTGGGGCAGGGATATCAACTAATGAAAAACTGTTTTTT
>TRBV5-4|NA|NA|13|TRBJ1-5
CASRLAGSQPQHF
TGTGCCAGCAGGTTAGCGGGTAGTCAGCCCCAGCATTTT
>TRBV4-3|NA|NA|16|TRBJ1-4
CASSQNGMGFAEKLFF
TGCGCCAGCAGCCAGAATGGAATGGGGTTTGCTGAAAAACTGTTTTTT
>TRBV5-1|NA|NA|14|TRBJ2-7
CASTLGGPPYEQYF
TGCGCCAGCACCTTAGGGGGACCTCCCTACGAGCAGTACTTC
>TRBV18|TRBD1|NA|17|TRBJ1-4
CASSPEGQVSTNEKLFF
TGTGCCAGCTCACCAGAGGGACAGGTTTCAACTAATGAAAAACTGTTTTTT
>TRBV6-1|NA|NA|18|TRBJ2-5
CASSVVEGMGRGQETQYF
TGTGCCAGCAGTGTAGTGGAAGGTATGGGGCGGGGCCAAGAGACCCAGTACTTC
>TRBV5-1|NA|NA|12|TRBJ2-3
CASSWGPDTQYF
TGCGCCAGCAGCTGGGGACCAGATACGCAGTATTTT
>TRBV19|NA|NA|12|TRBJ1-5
CASWDGGQPQHF
TGTGCCAGTTGGGACGGCGGTCAGCCCCAGCATTTT
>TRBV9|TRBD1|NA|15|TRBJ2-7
CASSVAGTGDYEQYF
TGTGCCAGCAGCGTAGCTGGGACAGGGGACTACGAGCAGTACTTC
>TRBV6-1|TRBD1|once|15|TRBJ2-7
CASSSIGTGQNEQYF
TGTGCCAGCTCGTCCATCGGGACAGGCCAAAACGAGCAGTACTTC
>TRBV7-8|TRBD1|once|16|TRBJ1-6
CASSPLIGQGNSPLHF
TGTGCCAGCAGCCCCCTCATAGGACAGGGTAATTCACCCCTCCACTTT
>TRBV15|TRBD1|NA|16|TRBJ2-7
CATSTLLKRTGGEQYF
TGTGCCACCAGCACCCTATTAAAGAGAACAGGGGGCGAGCAGTACTTC
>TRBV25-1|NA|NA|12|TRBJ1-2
CASSEQNYGYTF
TGTGCCAGCAGTGAACAGAACTATGGCTACACCTTC
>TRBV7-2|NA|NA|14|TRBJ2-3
CASSSGSSTDTQYF
TGTGCCAGCAGCTCGGGGTCTAGCACAGATACGCAGTATTTT
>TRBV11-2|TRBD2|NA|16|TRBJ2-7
CASSLGPAGAVYEQYF
TGTGCCAGCAGCTTAGGGCCAGCGGGGGCCGTCTACGAGCAGTACTTC
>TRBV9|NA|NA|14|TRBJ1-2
CASSDFPREDGYTF
TGTGCCAGCAGCGACTTCCCCAGGGAGGATGGCTACACCTTC
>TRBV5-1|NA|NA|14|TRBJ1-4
CASSSSRGSQKLFF
TGCGCCAGCAGCTCGTCGCGTGGGTCCCAAAAACTGTTTTTT
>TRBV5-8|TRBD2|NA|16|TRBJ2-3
CASSLASSGGTDTQYF
TGTGCCAGCAGCTTGGCGTCTAGCGGGGGCACAGATACGCAGTATTTT
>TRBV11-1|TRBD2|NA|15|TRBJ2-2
CASSLDLAGPGELFF
TGTGCCAGCAGCTTAGACCTAGCGGGACCCGGGGAGCTGTTTTTT
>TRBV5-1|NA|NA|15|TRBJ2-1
CASSSGLSSYNEQFF
TGCGCCAGCAGCTCAGGACTGAGCTCCTACAATGAGCAGTTCTTC
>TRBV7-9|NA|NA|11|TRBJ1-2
CASSSLWGYTF
TGTGCCAGCAGCTCCCTTTGGGGCTACACCTTC
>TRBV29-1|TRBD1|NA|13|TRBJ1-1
CSVGDRGGAEAFF
TGCAGCGTCGGCGACAGGGGCGGCGCTGAAGCTTTCTTT
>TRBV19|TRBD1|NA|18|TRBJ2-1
CASSILLVGQGFHNEQFF
TGTGCCAGTAGTATTTTGCTTGTCGGACAGGGTTTTCACAATGAGCAGTTCTTC
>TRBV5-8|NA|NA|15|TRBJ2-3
CASREGQTSTDTQYF
TGTGCCAGCAGGGAGGGACAGACTAGCACAGATACGCAGTATTTT
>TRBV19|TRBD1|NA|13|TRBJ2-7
CACSGQGPYEQYF
TGTGCCTGCTCCGGACAGGGCCCCTACGAGCAGTACTTC
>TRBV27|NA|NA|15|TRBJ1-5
CASSLVGNSNQPQHF
TGTGCCAGCAGTTTAGTTGGAAATAGCAATCAGCCCCAGCATTTT
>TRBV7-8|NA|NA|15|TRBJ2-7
CASSPTWGSRDEQYF
TGTGCCAGCAGCCCTACCTGGGGGAGTCGCGACGAGCAGTACTTC
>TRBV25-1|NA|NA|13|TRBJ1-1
CASSGSLNTEAFF
TGTGCCAGCAGTGGTTCGTTGAACACTGAAGCTTTCTTT
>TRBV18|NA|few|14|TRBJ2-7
CASSSSDTSLEQYF
TGTGCCAGCTCATCCTCAGACACGTCTTTAGAGCAGTACTTC
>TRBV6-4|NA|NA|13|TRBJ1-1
CASSDSGPTRAFF
TGTGCCAGCAGTGACTCGGGACCTACGAGGGCTTTCTTT
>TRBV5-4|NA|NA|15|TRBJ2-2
CASSLGAGPTGELFF
TGTGCCAGCAGCTTAGGAGCAGGGCCCACCGGGGAGCTGTTTTTT
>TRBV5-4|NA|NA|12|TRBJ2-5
CASSLVGETQYF
TGTGCCAGCAGCTTGGTGGGAGAGACCCAGTACTTC
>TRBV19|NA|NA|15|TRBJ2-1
CASSIDFGPYNEQFF
TGTGCCAGTAGTATAGACTTTGGCCCCTACAATGAGCAGTTCTTC
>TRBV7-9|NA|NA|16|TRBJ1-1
CASSLVGLQWDTEAFF
TGTGCCAGCAGCTTAGTGGGGTTGCAGTGGGACACTGAAGCTTTCTTT
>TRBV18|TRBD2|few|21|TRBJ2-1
CASSPPLTSGRSLSSYNEQFF
TGTGCCAGCTCACCACCTTTGACTAGCGGGAGGTCCTTAAGCTCCTACAATGAGCAGTTCTTC
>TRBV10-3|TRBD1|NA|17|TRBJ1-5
CAISEPGTGGPNQPQHF
TGTGCCATCAGTGAGCCCGGGACAGGGGGTCCTAATCAGCCCCAGCATTTT
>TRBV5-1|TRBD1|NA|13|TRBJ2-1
CASSPTGYNEQFF
TGCGCCAGCAGCCCGACAGGGTACAATGAGCAGTTCTTC
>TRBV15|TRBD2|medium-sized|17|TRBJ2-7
CATSREPGLAVSYEQYF
TGTGCCACCAGCAGAGAGCCCGGACTAGCGGTATCCTACGAGCAGTACTTC
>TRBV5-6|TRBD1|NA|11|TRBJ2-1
CASTQGDEQFF
TGTGCCAGCACCCAGGGGGATGAGCAGTTCTTC
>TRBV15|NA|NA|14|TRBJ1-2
CATSRSQDRHGYTF
TGTGCCACCAGCAGATCCCAAGACAGGCATGGCTACACCTTC
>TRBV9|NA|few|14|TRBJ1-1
CASSMEWGGTEAFF
TGTGCCAGCAGCATGGAATGGGGGGGCACTGAAGCTTTCTTT
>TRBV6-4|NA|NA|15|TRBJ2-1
CASSVDGGSYNEQFF
TGTGCCAGCAGTGTGGACGGAGGCTCCTACAATGAGCAGTTCTTC
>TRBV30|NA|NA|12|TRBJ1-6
CATGGRGSPLHF
TGTGCTACCGGGGGCAGAGGATCACCCCTCCACTTT
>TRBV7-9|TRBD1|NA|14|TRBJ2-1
CASSPGQGYNEQFF
TGTGCCAGCAGCCCGGGACAGGGTTACAATGAGCAGTTCTTC
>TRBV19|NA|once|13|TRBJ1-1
CASSISGLTEAFF
TGTGCCAGTAGTATAAGCGGGCTTACTGAAGCTTTCTTT
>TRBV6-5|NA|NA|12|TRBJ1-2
CASTPGGTGYTF
TGTGCCAGCACTCCGGGGGGAACTGGCTACACCTTC
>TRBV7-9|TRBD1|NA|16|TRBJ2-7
CASSPERTGRTYEQYF
TGTGCCAGCAGCCCCGAAAGGACAGGTCGGACCTACGAGCAGTACTTC
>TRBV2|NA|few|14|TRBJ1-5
CASTKGLGDQPQHF
TGTGCCAGCACCAAAGGCTTGGGTGATCAGCCCCAGCATTTT
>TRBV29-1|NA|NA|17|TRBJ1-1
CSVESEHDPLLNTEAFF
TGCAGCGTTGAATCTGAACATGACCCCCTCTTAAACACTGAAGCTTTCTTT
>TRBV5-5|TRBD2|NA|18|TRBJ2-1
CASSLRTSGTGSYNEQFF
TGTGCCAGCAGCCTACGGACTAGCGGGACCGGCTCCTACAATGAGCAGTTCTTC
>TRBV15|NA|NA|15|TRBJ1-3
CATSRDATTGNTIYF
TGTGCCACCAGCAGAGATGCGACAACTGGAAACACCATATATTTT
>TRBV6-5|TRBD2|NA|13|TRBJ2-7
CASRKAGTYEQYF
TGTGCCAGCAGAAAAGCGGGAACCTACGAGCAGTACTTC
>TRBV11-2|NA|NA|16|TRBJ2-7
CASSLGWRRGSYEQYF
TGTGCCAGCAGCTTAGGATGGCGGCGGGGATCCTACGAGCAGTACTTC
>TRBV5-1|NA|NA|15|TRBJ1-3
CASSLGSTSGNTIYF
TGCGCCAGCAGCTTGGGGTCAACCTCTGGAAACACCATATATTTT
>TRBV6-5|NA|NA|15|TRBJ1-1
CASSYLGRARTEAFF
TGTGCCAGCAGTTATTTGGGGAGGGCTCGAACTGAAGCTTTCTTT
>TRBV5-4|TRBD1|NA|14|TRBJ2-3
CASSSGQGTDTQYF
TGTGCCAGCAGCTCTGGACAGGGCACAGATACGCAGTATTTT
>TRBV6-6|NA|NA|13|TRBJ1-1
CASSADGNTEAFF
TGTGCCAGCAGTGCCGACGGTAACACTGAAGCTTTCTTT
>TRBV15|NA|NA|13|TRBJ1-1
CATSRKSNTEAFF
TGTGCCACCAGCAGGAAATCGAACACTGAAGCTTTCTTT
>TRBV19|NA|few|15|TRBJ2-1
CASSIMRLGYNEQFF
TGTGCCAGTAGTATTATGAGACTAGGGTACAATGAGCAGTTCTTC